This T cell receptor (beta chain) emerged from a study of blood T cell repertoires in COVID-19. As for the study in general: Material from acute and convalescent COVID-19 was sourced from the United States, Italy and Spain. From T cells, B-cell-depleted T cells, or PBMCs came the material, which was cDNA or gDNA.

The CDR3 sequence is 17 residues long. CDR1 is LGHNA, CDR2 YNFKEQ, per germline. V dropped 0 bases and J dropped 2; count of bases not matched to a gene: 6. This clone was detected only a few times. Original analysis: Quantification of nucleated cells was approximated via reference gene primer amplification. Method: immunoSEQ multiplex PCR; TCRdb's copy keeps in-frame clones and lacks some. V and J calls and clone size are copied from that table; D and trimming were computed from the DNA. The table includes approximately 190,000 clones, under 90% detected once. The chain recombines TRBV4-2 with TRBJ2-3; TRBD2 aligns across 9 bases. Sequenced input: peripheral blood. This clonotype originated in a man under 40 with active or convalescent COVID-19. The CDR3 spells CASSQDSGGPPTDTQYF. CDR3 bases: TGTGCCAGCAGCCAAGATAGCGGGGGACCACCCACAGATACGCAGTATTTT.